The rows below give T cell receptor beta chains drawn from one sample of a study of blood T cell repertoires in COVID-19. The method was immunoSEQ multiplex PCR; TCRdb's version includes in-frame clones alone and lacks a portion of them. Found here are 43,000 or so clones, roughly 87% of them singletons; the top ten hold 15% to 19%. The sample was peripheral blood. Source of these receptors: a man aged 60 to 69 with active COVID-19. The CDR3 runs from the conserved cysteine through the conserved F or W. D genes are given only for firm matches. The size field is filled for only some rows; it gives once, few, many or a size class.

j_gene,len,abundance,v_gene,d_gene,CDR3nt,CDR3aa
TRBJ1-2,14,-,TRBV6-6,-,TGTGCCAGCAGTTACCCCCAGGGTCGCCGCGGCTACACCTTC,CASSYPQGRRGYTF
TRBJ1-4,16,-,TRBV5-1,-,TGCGCCAGCAGCTTGGGATCGGGGGTGACTAATGAAAAACTGTTTTTT,CASSLGSGVTNEKLFF
TRBJ1-1,14,few,TRBV9,TRBD1,TGTGCCAGCAGCATAGGGACAGCGAACACTGAAGCTTTCTTT,CASSIGTANTEAFF
TRBJ2-7,15,-,TRBV28,TRBD1,TGTGCCAGCAGCCCAGGGGGCCTCGGCTCCTACGAGCAGTACTTC,CASSPGGLGSYEQYF
TRBJ2-5,18,-,TRBV19,TRBD1,TGTGCCAGTAGTGGGGGACAGGGGGCAAGGGGGTACCAAGAGACCCAGTACTTC,CASSGGQGARGYQETQYF
TRBJ2-7,15,-,TRBV5-1,-,TGCGCCAGCAGCTTGGCCGGAGGGAAAGGCTACGAGCAGTACTTC,CASSLAGGKGYEQYF
TRBJ1-1,15,-,TRBV28,-,TGTGCCAGCAGCAACAGGCAGGGTCTGAACACTGAAGCTTTCTTT,CASSNRQGLNTEAFF
TRBJ2-1,15,-,TRBV9,-,TGTGCCAGCAGCGTAGATTGGAGCTCCTACAATGAGCAGTTCTTC,CASSVDWSSYNEQFF
TRBJ1-2,16,-,TRBV28,TRBD1,TGTGCCAGCAGTCTAGGAGGGGGCGCAGGTAACTATGGCTACACCTTC,CASSLGGGAGNYGYTF
TRBJ1-1,16,-,TRBV6-6,-,TGTGCCAGCAGTCGGGACAAATTCTTTATTAGGACTGAAGCTTTCTTT,CASSRDKFFIRTEAFF
TRBJ2-3,16,-,TRBV2,TRBD2,TGTGCCAGCAGGGCCGTGAGTAGCGGGGGCTCGGATACGCAGTATTTT,CASRAVSSGGSDTQYF
TRBJ1-6,12,-,TRBV7-9,-,TGTGCCAGCACCTCCCAGAATTCACCCCTCCACTTT,CASTSQNSPLHF
TRBJ1-6,13,-,TRBV29-1,TRBD1,TGCAGCGTGCAGACAGGGGGTAATTCACCCCTCCACTTT,CSVQTGGNSPLHF
TRBJ2-3,13,-,TRBV4-3,TRBD2,TGCGCCAGCAGCCAAGATCCGGGACTAGCATCGTATTTT,CASSQDPGLASYF
TRBJ2-1,14,-,TRBV27,-,TGTGCCAGCAGTCGCGGGGACGGCTACAATGAGCAGTTCTTC,CASSRGDGYNEQFF
TRBJ1-1,12,-,TRBV6-5,-,TGTGCCAGCAGTTACTCAGAGGCTGAAGCTTTCTTT,CASSYSEAEAFF
TRBJ2-2,15,-,TRBV19,TRBD1,TGTGCCAGTAGCCAGACAGGGGGGGACACCGGGGAGCTGTTTTTT,CASSQTGGDTGELFF
TRBJ2-1,14,-,TRBV6-1,-,TGTGCCAGCAGTGAGGGGGGAATCTACAATGAGCAGTTCTTC,CASSEGGIYNEQFF
TRBJ2-5,12,-,TRBV2,TRBD1,TGTGCCAGCAGAGGGGGCGGTGAGACCCAGTACTTC,CASRGGGETQYF
TRBJ2-4,12,-,TRBV19,-,TGTGCCAGTAGTATGGATGCAGGTTTCAGAAACTTC,CASSMDAGFRNF
TRBJ2-7,14,-,TRBV5-4,TRBD2,TGTGCCAGCGGCAACGGGAGGGGTCGATACGAGCAGTACTTC,CASGNGRGRYEQYF
TRBJ2-4,15,-,TRBV7-2,TRBD2,TGTGCCAGCAGCTTACAGCGGGGGGCTAAAAACATTCAGTACTTC,CASSLQRGAKNIQYF
TRBJ1-1,16,-,TRBV7-9,-,TGTGCCAGCAACCGGGTCAGGGGCTTTGGGAACACTGAAGCTTTCTTT,CASNRVRGFGNTEAFF
TRBJ2-1,13,once,TRBV29-1,-,TGCAGCGTTGATTATGGGGCTAGTAGGGAGCAGTTCTTC,CSVDYGASREQFF
TRBJ1-6,14,-,TRBV6-5,TRBD1,TGTGCCAGCACCAGACAGGGGGCAAATTCACCCCTCCACTTT,CASTRQGANSPLHF
TRBJ2-5,16,-,TRBV5-1,TRBD1,TGCGCCAGCAGCTCCCCCGCTTCGACAGGGGCGCCCACCCAGTACTTC,CASSSPASTGAPTQYF
TRBJ1-4,17,medium-sized,TRBV19,-,TGTGCCAGTAGTATCCCCCCCGACAGAAGAGATTATGAAAAACTGTTTTTT,CASSIPPDRRDYEKLFF
TRBJ2-3,16,-,TRBV23-1,-,TGCGCCAGCAGTCAAACTTGCGGGGGCAGGACAGATACGCAGTATTTT,CASSQTCGGRTDTQYF
TRBJ2-1,13,-,TRBV4-1,-,TGCGCCAGCAGCCTCCAGGGCCAGGGTGAGCAGTTCTTC,CASSLQGQGEQFF
TRBJ2-5,17,-,TRBV28,TRBD1,TGTGCCAGCCTGGACGGGACAGGGAGGAATCCGCAAGAGACCCAGTACTTC,CASLDGTGRNPQETQYF
TRBJ2-5,15,-,TRBV28,TRBD1,TGTGCCAGCAGTTTAGACAGGGGGCCTGGTGAGACCCAGTACTTC,CASSLDRGPGETQYF